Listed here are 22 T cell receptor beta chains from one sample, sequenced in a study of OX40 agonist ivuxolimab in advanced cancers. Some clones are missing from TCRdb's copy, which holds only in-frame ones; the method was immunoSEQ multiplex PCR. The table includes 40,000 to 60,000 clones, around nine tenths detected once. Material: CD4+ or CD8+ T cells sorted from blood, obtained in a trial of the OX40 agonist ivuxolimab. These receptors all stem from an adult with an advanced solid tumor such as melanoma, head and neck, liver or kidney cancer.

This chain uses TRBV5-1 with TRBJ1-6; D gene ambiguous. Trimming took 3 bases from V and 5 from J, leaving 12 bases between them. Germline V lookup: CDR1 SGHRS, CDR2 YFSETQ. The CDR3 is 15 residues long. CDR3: CASSSDGSNNSPLHF. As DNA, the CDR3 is TGCGCCAGCAGCTCCGACGGATCAAATAATTCACCCCTCCACTTT.

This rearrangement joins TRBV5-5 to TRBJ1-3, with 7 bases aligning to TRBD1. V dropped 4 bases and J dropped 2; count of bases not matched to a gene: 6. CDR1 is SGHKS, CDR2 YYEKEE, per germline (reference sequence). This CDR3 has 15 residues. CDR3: CASSGTGTAGNTIYF. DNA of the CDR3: TGTGCCAGCAGCGGAACTGGGACAGCTGGAAACACCATATATTTT.

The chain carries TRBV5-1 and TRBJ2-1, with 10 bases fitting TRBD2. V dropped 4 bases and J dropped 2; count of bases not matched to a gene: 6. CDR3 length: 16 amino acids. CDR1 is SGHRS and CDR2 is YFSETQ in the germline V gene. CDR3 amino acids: CASSQSLAGAYNEQFF. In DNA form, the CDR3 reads TGCGCCAGCAGCCAAAGTCTAGCGGGGGCCTACAATGAGCAGTTCTTC.

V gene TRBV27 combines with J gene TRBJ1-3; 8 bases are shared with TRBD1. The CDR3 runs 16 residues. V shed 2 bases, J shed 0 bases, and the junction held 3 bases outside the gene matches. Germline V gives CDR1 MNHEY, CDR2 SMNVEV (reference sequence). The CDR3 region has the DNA TGTGCCAGCAGTTTAAGAGGACAGGGCTCTGGAAACACCATATATTTT. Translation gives CASSLRGQGSGNTIYF.

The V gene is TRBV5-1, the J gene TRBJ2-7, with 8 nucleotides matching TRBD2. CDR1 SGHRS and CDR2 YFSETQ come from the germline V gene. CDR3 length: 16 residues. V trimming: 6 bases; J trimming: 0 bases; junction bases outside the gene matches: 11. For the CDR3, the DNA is TGCGCCAGCAACCTTCGCGGGGGGTCCAACTCCTACGAGCAGTACTTC. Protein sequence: CASNLRGGSNSYEQYF. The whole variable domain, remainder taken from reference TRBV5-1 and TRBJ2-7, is KAGVTQTPRYLIKTRGQQVTLSCSPISGHRSVSWYQQTPGQGLQFLFEYFSETQRNKGNFPGRFSGRQFSNSRSEMNVSTLELGDSALYLCASNLRGGSNSYEQYFGPGTRLTVT.

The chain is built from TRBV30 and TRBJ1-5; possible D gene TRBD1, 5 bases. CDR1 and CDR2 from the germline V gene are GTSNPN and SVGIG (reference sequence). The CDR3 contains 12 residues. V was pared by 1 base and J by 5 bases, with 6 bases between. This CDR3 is CAWSGGDQPQHF. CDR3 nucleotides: TGTGCCTGGAGTGGAGGGGATCAGCCCCAGCATTTT.

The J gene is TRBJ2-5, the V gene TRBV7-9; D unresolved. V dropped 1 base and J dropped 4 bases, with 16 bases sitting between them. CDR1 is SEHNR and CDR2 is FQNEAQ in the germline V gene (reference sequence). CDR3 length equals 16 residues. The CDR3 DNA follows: TGTGCCAGCAGCTTAGAAAGGCGCCGATCTCCAGAGACCCAGTACTTC. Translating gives CASSLERRRSPETQYF.

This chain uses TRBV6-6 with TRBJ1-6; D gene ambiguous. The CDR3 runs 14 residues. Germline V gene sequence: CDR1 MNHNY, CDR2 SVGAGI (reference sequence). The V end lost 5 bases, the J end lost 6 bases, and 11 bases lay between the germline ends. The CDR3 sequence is CASSGRGANSPLHF. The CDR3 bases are TGTGCCAGCAGTGGGCGGGGAGCTAATTCACCCCTCCACTTT.

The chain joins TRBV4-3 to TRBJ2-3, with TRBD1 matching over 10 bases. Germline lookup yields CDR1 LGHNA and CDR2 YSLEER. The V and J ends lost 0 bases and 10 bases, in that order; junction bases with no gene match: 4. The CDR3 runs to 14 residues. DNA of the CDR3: TGCGCCAGCAGCCAAGAGGGGACAGGGGAGGCGCAGTATTTT. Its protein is CASSQEGTGEAQYF.

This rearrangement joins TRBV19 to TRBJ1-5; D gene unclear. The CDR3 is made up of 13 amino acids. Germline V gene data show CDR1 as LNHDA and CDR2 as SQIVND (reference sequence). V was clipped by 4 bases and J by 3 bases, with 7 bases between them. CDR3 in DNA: TGTGCCAGTAGTAAAGGCCCCAATCAGCCCCAGCATTTT. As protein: CASSKGPNQPQHF.

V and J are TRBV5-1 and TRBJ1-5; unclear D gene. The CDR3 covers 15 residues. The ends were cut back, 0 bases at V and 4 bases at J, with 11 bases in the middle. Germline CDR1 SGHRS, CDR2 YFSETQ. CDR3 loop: CASSLAGELNQPQHF. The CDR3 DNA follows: TGCGCCAGCAGCTTGGCCGGGGAGTTGAATCAGCCCCAGCATTTT.

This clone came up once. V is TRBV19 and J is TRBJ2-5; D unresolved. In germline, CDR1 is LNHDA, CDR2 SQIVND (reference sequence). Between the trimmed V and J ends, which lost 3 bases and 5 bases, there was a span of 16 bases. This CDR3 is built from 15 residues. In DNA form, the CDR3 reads TGTGCCAGTAGTATCGGAAGCGATTGGTGGGAGACCCAGTACTTC. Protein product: CASSIGSDWWETQYF.

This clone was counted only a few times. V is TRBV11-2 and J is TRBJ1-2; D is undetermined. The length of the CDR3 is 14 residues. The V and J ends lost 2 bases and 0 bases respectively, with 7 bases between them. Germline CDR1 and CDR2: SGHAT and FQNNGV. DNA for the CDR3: TGTGCCAGCAGCTTAAACCAGGCTAACTATGGCTACACCTTC. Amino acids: CASSLNQANYGYTF.

CDR3 in DNA: TGTGCCAGCAGCTACGGGGAAAACACCATATATTTT. Encoded protein: CASSYGENTIYF. The V call is TRBV7-2, the J call TRBJ1-3; D gene unclear. Trimming removed 4 bases at V and 6 bases at J, with 7 bases between. CDR1 and CDR2 from the germline V gene are SGHTA and FQGNSA. CDR3 length: 12 residues.

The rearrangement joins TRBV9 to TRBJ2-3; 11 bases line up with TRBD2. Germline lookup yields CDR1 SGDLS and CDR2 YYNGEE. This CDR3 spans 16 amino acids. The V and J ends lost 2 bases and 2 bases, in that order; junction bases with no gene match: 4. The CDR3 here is CASSVTSGGYTDTQYF. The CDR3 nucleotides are TGTGCCAGCAGCGTCACTAGCGGGGGATACACAGATACGCAGTATTTT.

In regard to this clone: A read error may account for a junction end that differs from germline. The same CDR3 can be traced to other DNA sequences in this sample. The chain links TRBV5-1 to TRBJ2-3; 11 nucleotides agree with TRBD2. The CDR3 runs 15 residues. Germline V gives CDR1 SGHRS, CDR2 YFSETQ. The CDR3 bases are TGCGCCAGCAGCTTGACTAGCGGGAGCACGGATACGCAGTATTTT. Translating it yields CASSLTSGSTDTQYF.

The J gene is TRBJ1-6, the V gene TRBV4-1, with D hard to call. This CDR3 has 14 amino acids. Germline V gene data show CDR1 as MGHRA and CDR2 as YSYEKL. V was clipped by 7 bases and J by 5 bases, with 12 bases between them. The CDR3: CASTRLGNNSPLHF. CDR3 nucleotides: TGCGCCAGCACCCGACTTGGGAATAATTCACCCCTCCACTTT.

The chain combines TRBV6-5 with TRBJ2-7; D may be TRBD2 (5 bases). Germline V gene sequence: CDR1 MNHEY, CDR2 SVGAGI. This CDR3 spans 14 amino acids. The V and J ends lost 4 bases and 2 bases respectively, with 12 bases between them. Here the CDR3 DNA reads TGTGCCAGCAGTTTCGGGGATACCGCCTACGAGCAGTACTTC. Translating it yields CASSFGDTAYEQYF.

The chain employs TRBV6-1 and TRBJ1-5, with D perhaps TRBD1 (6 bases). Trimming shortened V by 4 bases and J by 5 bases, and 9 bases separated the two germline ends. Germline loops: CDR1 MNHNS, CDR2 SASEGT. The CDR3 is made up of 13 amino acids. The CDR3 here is CASSAHRDQPQHF. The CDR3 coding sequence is TGTGCCAGCAGTGCCCACAGGGATCAGCCCCAGCATTTT.

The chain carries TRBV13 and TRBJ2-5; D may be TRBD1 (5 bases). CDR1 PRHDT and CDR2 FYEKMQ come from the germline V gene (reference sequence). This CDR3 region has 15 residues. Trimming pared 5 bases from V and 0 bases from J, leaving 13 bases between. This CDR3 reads CASSLRTPYQETQYF. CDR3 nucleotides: TGTGCCAGCAGCCTAAGGACACCGTACCAAGAGACCCAGTACTTC. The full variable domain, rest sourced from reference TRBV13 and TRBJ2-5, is AAGVIQSPRHLIKEKRETATLKCYPIPRHDTVYWYQQGPGQDPQFLISFYEKMQSDKGSIPDRFSAQQFSDYHSELNMSSLELGDSALYFCASSLRTPYQETQYFGPGTRLLVL.

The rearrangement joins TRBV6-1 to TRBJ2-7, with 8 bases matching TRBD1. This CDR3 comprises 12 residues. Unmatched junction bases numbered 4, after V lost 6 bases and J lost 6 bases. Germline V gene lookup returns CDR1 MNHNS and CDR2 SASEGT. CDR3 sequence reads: CASSPDRAEQYF. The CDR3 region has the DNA TGTGCCAGCAGCCCGGACAGGGCCGAGCAGTACTTC.

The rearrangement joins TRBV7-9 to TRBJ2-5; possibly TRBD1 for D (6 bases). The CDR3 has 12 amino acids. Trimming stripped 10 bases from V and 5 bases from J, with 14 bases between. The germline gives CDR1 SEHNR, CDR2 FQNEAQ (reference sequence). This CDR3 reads CATGAGAETQYF. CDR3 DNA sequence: TGTGCCACCGGTGCAGGGGCTGAGACCCAGTACTTC.